This is a list of T cell receptor beta chains from one sample in a study of spatial heterogeneity in lung cancer. TCRdb independently ran MiXCR on the 5' RACE reads; one entry per CDR3 protein. The sample has fewer than 25,000 distinct CDR3 sequences; about 3% are singletons. Sample: PBMCs, taken at surgery. The receptor set was obtained from a female donor with early-stage non-small cell lung cancer. The CDR3 runs from the conserved cysteine through the conserved F or W. The D gene is left open where the match is weak. Some rows mark clone size as missing; the rest say once, few, many or name a class of expanded clone.

d_gene	abundance	v_gene	j_gene	CDR3nt	CDR3aa
.	many	TRBV6-5	TRBJ2-5	TGTGCCAGCAGTCCCGGACAGGGACTAAAAGAGACCCAGTACTTC	CASSPGQGLKETQYF
TRBD1	many	TRBV4-1	TRBJ1-1	TGCGCCAGCAGCTCCCAGGGGGTTGGCGCTGAAGCTTTCTTT	CASSSQGVGAEAFF
.	.	TRBV19	TRBJ2-2	TGTGCCAGTAGTCGGACTAAGAACACCGGGGAGCTGTTTTTT	CASSRTKNTGELFF
TRBD1	many	TRBV2	TRBJ2-3	TGTGCCAGCAGATTTATAGGGGGCGCAGATACGCAGTATTTT	CASRFIGGADTQYF
.	many	TRBV10-3	TRBJ1-1	TGTGCCATCAGAACGGGCGTCGGCACTGAAGCTTTCTTT	CAIRTGVGTEAFF
.	many	TRBV11-2	TRBJ2-3	TGTGCCAGCAGCTTAGATCGGGGCTGGCCAGGGGGACTAGACCCCAGGCTTGAAGATACGCAGTATTTT	CASSLDRGWPGGLDPRLEDTQYF
.	many	TRBV15	TRBJ2-7	TGTGCCACCCTCGGACCGAGGGGCTACGAGCAGTACTTC	CATLGPRGYEQYF
.	.	TRBV28	TRBJ2-2	TGTGCCAGCAGTTTAGGGACGGCGGGGACCGGGGAGCTGTTTTTT	CASSLGTAGTGELFF
.	many	TRBV20-1	TRBJ2-1	TGCGGAGTGAAAGCAAACGACAATGAGCAGTTCTTC	CGVKANDNEQFF
.	few	TRBV2	TRBJ1-2	TGTGCCAGCAGTGATATCGGGGTCTTCGATGGCTACACCTTC	CASSDIGVFDGYTF
.	medium-sized	TRBV29-1	TRBJ2-5	TGCAGCGTTGAAAGGTCCCCTCAAGAGACCCAGTACTTC	CSVERSPQETQYF
.	few	TRBV5-3	TRBJ2-4	TGTGCCAGAAGCTTGGCCAGGGCCAAAAACATTCAGTACTTC	CARSLARAKNIQYF
.	many	TRBV20-1	TRBJ1-4	TGCAGTGCTAGGAGAATCCAATCCTCATGGAAACTGTTTTTT	CSARRIQSSWKLFF
TRBD2	many	TRBV9	TRBJ2-2	TGTGCCAGCAGCCCCCTAGCGGGATTTGGGACCGGGGAGCTGTTTTTT	CASSPLAGFGTGELFF
TRBD1	few	TRBV6-2/TRBV6-3	TRBJ2-5	TGTGCCAGCAAAGGACGTAGGACAGGGGTCGGAGAGACCCAGTACTTC	CASKGRRTGVGETQYF
.	many	TRBV7-2	TRBJ2-1	TGTGCCAGCAGCTCGTGGTACAATGAGCAGTTCTTC	CASSSWYNEQFF
.	many	TRBV10-1	TRBJ2-5	TGCGCCAGCAGTGAGTCGGCTAGCGCAGAGACCCAGTACTTC	CASSESASAETQYF
.	many	TRBV7-9	TRBJ2-1	TGTGCCAGCAGTTCCCACCAGGGACCTGAGCAGTTCTTC	CASSSHQGPEQFF
.	many	TRBV20-1	TRBJ2-7	TGCAGTGCTAGCGGGGACCGTTCGAAGAGCTCCTACGAGCAGTACTTC	CSASGDRSKSSYEQYF
.	many	TRBV12-3/TRBV12-4	TRBJ2-1	TGTGCCAGCAGTTTTAGGGACTCCTACAATGAGCAGTTCTTC	CASSFRDSYNEQFF
.	few	TRBV12-3/TRBV12-4	TRBJ2-5	TGTGCCAGCAGCCGGGGCGAACCAGAGACCCAGTACTTC	CASSRGEPETQYF
.	many	TRBV5-1	TRBJ2-7	TGCGCCAGCAGCCGAGACAGCCTGGGGGAGCAGTACTTC	CASSRDSLGEQYF
.	.	TRBV30	TRBJ2-7	TGTGCCTGGAGTCACGGGACCTACGAGCAGTACTTC	CAWSHGTYEQYF
.	many	TRBV29-1	TRBJ2-7	TGCAGCGTAGGGGAGGGGGCGAGGGAGCAGTACTTC	CSVGEGAREQYF
.	many	TRBV16	TRBJ1-1	TGTGCCAGCAGCCAATTATCCAGGAGGAACACTGAAGCTTTCTTT	CASSQLSRRNTEAFF
TRBD1	many	TRBV7-8	TRBJ2-1	TGTGCCAGCAGCACCAGGACAGGGGTCCATGAGCAGTTCTTC	CASSTRTGVHEQFF
TRBD1	many	TRBV30	TRBJ1-5	TGTGCCTGGGCGACAGGGATGAATCAGCCCCAGCATTTT	CAWATGMNQPQHF
.	many	TRBV20-1	TRBJ2-7	TGCAGTGCTAGGCGGACAGAATACTACGAGCAGTACTTC	CSARRTEYYEQYF
TRBD1	many	TRBV28	TRBJ2-1	TGTGCCAGCAGCCGGGGACAGGCTCGCGGTGAGCAGTTCTTC	CASSRGQARGEQFF
.	.	TRBV27	TRBJ2-7	TGTGCCAGCAGTTCCGTCCTCCTCTCCTACGAGCAGTACTTC	CASSSVLLSYEQYF
.	.	TRBV27	TRBJ2-3	TGTGCCAGCAGTAACCCCCAGGTTAGGGGGTGGACAGATACGCAGTATTTT	CASSNPQVRGWTDTQYF
.	many	TRBV4-2	TRBJ2-7	TGTGTCAGCAGCCCGGGCAGCTCCTACGAGCAGTACTTC	CVSSPGSSYEQYF
TRBD2	many	TRBV15	TRBJ2-7	TGTGCCACCAAGGAGCGGGAGGACTCACCCTACGAGCAGTACTTC	CATKEREDSPYEQYF
.	many	TRBV7-7	TRBJ2-2	TGTGCTAGCAGCCCGGCTAGTAACACCGGGGAGCTGTTTTTT	CASSPASNTGELFF
.	many	TRBV7-8	TRBJ2-7	TGTGCCAGCAGCAAAGACCGGACCTACGAGCAGTACTTC	CASSKDRTYEQYF
.	many	TRBV2	TRBJ1-6	TGTGCCAGCAGTGGGGCCAGTAATTCACCCCTCCACTTT	CASSGASNSPLHF
.	many	TRBV5-8	TRBJ2-1	TGTGCCAGCAGCTACCTAGCCGACTTCTCCTCCTCCTACAATGAGCAGTTCTTC	CASSYLADFSSSYNEQFF
TRBD1	many	TRBV27	TRBJ2-7	TGTGCCAGCAGGAACAGGGGGGTATCACACGAGCAGTACTTC	CASRNRGVSHEQYF
.	many	TRBV19	TRBJ1-5	TGTGCCAGTAGTACAACCATCGGGACAACCACTAATCAGCCCCAGCATTTT	CASSTTIGTTTNQPQHF
TRBD1	many	TRBV27	TRBJ2-7	TGTGCCAGCAGTTTGACTACCCCCGGACAGGACTCCTACGAGCAGTACTTC	CASSLTTPGQDSYEQYF
TRBD2	many	TRBV27	TRBJ2-1	TGTGCCAGCCAAACCCTAGGAGGTAGCGGGAGGTCCTACAATGAGCAGTTCTTC	CASQTLGGSGRSYNEQFF
.	many	TRBV11-3	TRBJ2-3	TGTGCCAGCAGCTTAGGAGTGGCAGATACGCAGTATTTT	CASSLGVADTQYF
.	many	TRBV12-3/TRBV12-4	TRBJ1-4	TGTGCCAGCAGTGTGCAAGGGGGGAGTGAAAAACTGTTTTTT	CASSVQGGSEKLFF
TRBD2	many	TRBV6-1	TRBJ2-3	TGTGCCAGCAGTGTCGGACTAGCGGGGCGCACAGATACGCAGTATTTT	CASSVGLAGRTDTQYF
TRBD1	.	TRBV2	TRBJ2-7	TGTGCCAGCAGGGGGACAGATCCTAACTACGAGCAGTACTTC	CASRGTDPNYEQYF
TRBD1	many	TRBV28	TRBJ2-7	TGTGCCAGCAGGTACAGGGGAGATATCTACGAGCAGTACTTC	CASRYRGDIYEQYF
.	many	TRBV7-9	TRBJ2-2	TGTGCCAGCAGCTTCCCTTTAAGAACCGGGGAGCTGTTTTTT	CASSFPLRTGELFF
.	many	TRBV20-1	TRBJ2-6	TGCAGTGCTACCAGGGATCCTGGGGCCAACGTCCTGACTTTC	CSATRDPGANVLTF